The 9 T cell receptor beta chains in this list originate from one sample, sequenced in a study of T cells in localized non-small cell lung cancer. TCRdb's table, derived via immunoSEQ multiplex PCR, lists solely in-frame clones and lacks some. Among under 40,000 clones listed, nearly 80% were seen once. The specimen was peripheral blood, collected before any cancer treatment. These receptors were collected from a male donor at least 60 years old with stage II squamous cell lung carcinoma.

The rearrangement links TRBV19 to TRBJ2-5; the match to TRBD1 covers 8 bases. This CDR3 contains 14 residues. The J segment lost 5 bases and the V segment lost 4 bases, leaving 6 bases of the junction unmatched. Per the germline V gene, CDR1 is LNHDA and CDR2 is SQIVND (reference sequence). CDR3 protein: CASSTGQGWETQYF. In DNA form, the CDR3 reads TGTGCCAGTAGTACCGGACAGGGATGGGAGACCCAGTACTTC.

The V and J genes are TRBV5-1 and TRBJ1-1; TRBD1 aligns across 9 bases. J gave up 2 bases and V 0 bases, and 8 bases lay outside the gene matches. The V gene's germline CDR1 is SGHRS and CDR2 YFSETQ. The CDR3 runs to 17 residues. This CDR3 is CASSLVGTGRPNTEAFF. The CDR3 DNA sequence: TGCGCCAGCAGCTTGGTGGGGACAGGGCGGCCTAACACTGAAGCTTTCTTT.

CDR3 nucleotides: TGTGCCAGCAGTGAAAACGTCCTAGCGGACGAGCAGTACTTC. Translation gives CASSENVLADEQYF. The chain uses TRBV2 and TRBJ2-7, with 7 bases fitting TRBD2. Looked up from germline, CDR1 is SNHLY and CDR2 is FYNNEI. The CDR3 spans 14 residues. J gave up 5 bases and V 2 bases, and 6 bases lay outside the gene matches.

V usage is TRBV28 and J usage is TRBJ2-5; no clear D. The V and J ends lost 6 bases and 4 bases respectively, with 9 bases between them. Germline CDR1 reads MDHEN; CDR2 reads SYDVKM. CDR3 length: 12 amino acids. The CDR3 sequence is CASSSPAETQYF. The CDR3 DNA is TGTGCCAGCAGCTCCCCCGCAGAGACCCAGTACTTC. Variable domain in full (rest from reference TRBV28 and TRBJ2-5): DVKVTQSSRYLVKRTGEKVFLECVQDMDHENMFWYRQDPGLGLRLIYFSYDVKMKEKGDIPEGYSVSREKKERFSLILESASTNQTSMYLCASSSPAETQYFGPGTRLLVL.

This clone was picked up a small number of times. The V gene is TRBV7-6, the J gene TRBJ2-7, with D possibly being TRBD2 (6 bases). V was pared by 4 bases and J by 7 bases, with 14 bases between. Germline CDR1 and CDR2: SGHVS and FNYEAQ. This CDR3 contains 13 residues. The CDR3 region has the DNA TGTGCCAGCAGCTCCTCCGGGCGGGGAGAGCAGTACTTC. It translates to CASSSSGRGEQYF.

The chain carries TRBV5-6 and TRBJ2-1, with 11 bases fitting TRBD2. Germline assignment: CDR1 SGHDT and CDR2 YYEEEE. This CDR3 contains 15 residues. V trimming: 4 bases; J trimming: 7 bases; junction bases outside the gene matches: 7. The CDR3 region has the DNA TGTGCCAGCAGCGCACGTAGCGGGGGGGCAAATGAGCAGTTCTTC. This encodes CASSARSGGANEQFF.

The chain uses TRBV9 and TRBJ2-3; the match to TRBD2 covers 10 bases. The CDR3 contains 16 residues. From germline, CDR1 is SGDLS and CDR2 YYNGEE. V shed 4 bases and J 2 bases; nucleotides not matched to a gene: 7. CDR3 residues: CASSHSGRGFTDTQYF. The CDR3 DNA reads as TGTGCCAGCAGCCACAGCGGGAGGGGTTTCACAGATACGCAGTATTTT.

The chain has TRBV28 and TRBJ1-2, with D possibly TRBD1 on 5 matching bases. V was clipped by 5 bases and J by 7 bases, with 20 bases between them. The CDR3 length is 15 residues. Germline V gene lookup returns CDR1 MDHEN and CDR2 SYDVKM. CDR3 DNA: TGTGCCAGCAGTCCCCCGGGGCAGGGTTTTTTTGGCTACACCTTC. It encodes CASSPPGQGFFGYTF.

The chain recombines TRBV7-3 with TRBJ2-3; 10 positions agree with TRBD1. V shed 4 bases and J 1 base; nucleotides not matched to a gene: 5. This CDR3 spans 16 amino acids. Germline values: CDR1 SGHTA, CDR2 FQGTGA. CDR3: CASSYAGTGGTDTQYF. CDR3 DNA: TGTGCCAGCAGCTACGCCGGGACAGGGGGCACAGATACGCAGTATTTT.